This T cell receptor (beta chain) was sequenced during a study of Ad26.COV2.S vaccination and SARS-CoV-2 variants. Turning to the study itself: Participants got Ad26.COV2.S intramuscularly, once or twice 56 days apart.

As for treatment: 15 to 20 received Ad26.COV2.S at low or high dose, single or two shots; roughly 5 received placebo; per-sample allocation not given. Each sample was drawn 63 days after the first injection (of vaccine or placebo). The germline V and J ends were trimmed by 7 bases and 5 bases, with 16 bases remaining between them. Germline loops: CDR1 MNHEY, CDR2 SMNVEV (reference sequence). The CDR3 has 14 amino acids. The assay was immunoSEQ multiplex PCR, and TCRdb's table has in-frame clones only and misses some. The sample consists of approximately 350,000 clones, 83% of them appearing once. V and J are TRBV27 and TRBJ2-3; the D call may be TRBD1 or TRBD2 (5 bases each). The sequence came from a person aged 18-65 years who received the Ad26.COV2.S COVID-19 vaccine or a placebo. The sequencing here drew on peripheral blood, taken in a trial of Ad26.COV2.S vaccine versus placebo. The CDR3 DNA reads TGTGCCAGCATACCCAGGGCGAGGGGAGATACGCAGTATTTT. Amino acids: CASIPRARGDTQYF.